This TCR beta chain was documented in a study of T cells after yellow fever vaccination. TCRdb analysed the 5' RACE reads with MiXCR anew, one entry per CDR3 protein. The sample has about 580,000 distinct CDR3 sequences; less than 20% are singletons. Germline CDR1 and CDR2: KGHSH and LQKENI. Trimming left V 3 bases short and J 1 base short, with 9 bases between. The CDR3 covers 14 residues. The TCR originated in a man between 18 and 35 years old who received the YFV17D yellow fever vaccine. This chain joins TRBV18 and TRBJ2-5, with D tentatively TRBD1 or TRBD2 (5 bases each). The sample consisted of PBMCs, taken 4 to 6 days after the first yellow fever vaccination. CDR3 in amino acids: CASSPSGRQETQYF. The CDR3 region has the DNA TGTGCCAGCTCACCGTCGGGACGCCAAGAGACCCAGTACTTC.